Listed here are 4 T cell receptor beta chains from one sample, sequenced in a study of CD8 T cells in Susac syndrome. RNA, at about 0.45 to 1 ug, was reverse transcribed with random hexamers. MiXCR was run by TCRdb on the immunoSEQ multiplex PCR reads, yielding one entry per CDR3 protein. The sample holds approximately 140,000 distinct CDR3 sequences, 75% to 90% seen once. The sample taken for sequencing was CD8+ T cells from PBMCs. The receptor source for this set is a human donor with multiple sclerosis.

The chain recombines TRBV7-9 with TRBJ2-7; D is unresolved. The CDR3 covers 14 residues. CDR1 is SEHNR and CDR2 is FQNEAQ in the germline V gene (reference sequence). V was pared by 0 bases and J by 3 bases, with 9 bases between. CDR3 DNA sequence: TGTGCCAGCAGCTTAGCGTCAGGTTTCTACGAGCAGTACTTC. Translating it yields CASSLASGFYEQYF.

The rearrangement uses TRBV20-1 and TRBJ2-7; TRBD1 aligns across 10 bases. Losses at the gene ends were 6 bases for V and 3 bases for J; bases not matched to a gene: 14. From germline, CDR1 is DFQATT and CDR2 SNEGSKA (reference sequence). The CDR3 extends over 16 amino acids. The CDR3 spells CSALIGTGERSYEQYF. Written as DNA, the CDR3 is TGCAGTGCCTTAATTGGGACAGGGGAGAGAAGCTACGAGCAGTACTTC.

The chain carries TRBV6-6 and TRBJ1-2; D call uncertain. The CDR3 is made up of 15 amino acids. V was cut by 4 bases and J by 8 bases, with 20 bases left in between. Germline CDR1 MNHNY, CDR2 SVGAGI (reference sequence). The CDR3 reads CASSLRVDNPRGYTF. The CDR3, as DNA: TGTGCCAGCAGTTTGAGGGTTGACAACCCCCGGGGCTACACCTTC.

The chain has TRBV7-9 and TRBJ1-1, with TRBD1 as a possible D gene (6 bases). V was cut by 4 bases and J by 4 bases, with 16 bases left in between. Germline V gives CDR1 SEHNR, CDR2 FQNEAQ (reference sequence). CDR3 size: 15 residues. CDR3 region: CASSSLGGLSTEAFF. The CDR3 DNA sequence: TGTGCCAGCAGCTCTTTGGGGGGGCTGTCCACTGAAGCTTTCTTT.